A selection of T cell receptor beta chains follows, all from one sample in a study of T cell clonotyping in hematopoietic cell transplantation. Using immunoSEQ multiplex PCR, the repertoire was profiled, and TCRdb retains in-frame clones only, with some absent. This sample yields around 27,000 clones, of which less than 75% are seen a single time; roughly 6% belongs to the top ten. The sequenced sample was peripheral blood mononuclear cells, obtained before stem cell transplant. Receptors were obtained from a man between 45 and 60 years old with myelodysplastic syndrome. Some clones in this sample may be carry-over from other donors' samples. Both conserved end residues are part of each CDR3. D genes are given only for firm matches. The size field is filled for only some rows; it gives once, few, many or a size class.

.	TRBJ1-3	TRBV29-1	TRBD1	CSVPTGKENTIYF	TGCAGCGTCCCGACAGGGAAGGAGAACACCATATATTTT
.	TRBJ1-4	TRBV7-6	.	CASSLDWGGEKLFF	TGTGCCAGCAGCCTCGATTGGGGGGGGGAAAAACTGTTTTTT
once	TRBJ1-1	TRBV30	TRBD1	CAWKRGQGTEAFF	TGTGCCTGGAAGAGGGGACAGGGCACTGAAGCTTTCTTT
.	TRBJ2-2	TRBV28	.	CASSPHPWDAGELFF	TGTGCCAGCAGTCCCCACCCGTGGGACGCCGGGGAGCTGTTTTTT
.	TRBJ1-2	TRBV7-3	.	CASSPAVYGYTF	TGTGCCAGCAGCCCCGCGGTATATGGCTACACCTTC
.	TRBJ1-5	TRBV30	.	CAWSDSSNQPQHF	TGTGCCTGGAGTGACAGTAGCAATCAGCCCCAGCATTTT
.	TRBJ2-2	TRBV6-1	.	CASNKGTGELFF	TGTGCCAGCAACAAGGGCACCGGGGAGCTGTTTTTT
once	TRBJ2-1	TRBV25-1	.	CASSPLQWVRGEQFF	TGTGCCAGCAGTCCCCTCCAGTGGGTCCGCGGTGAGCAGTTCTTC
once	TRBJ1-1	TRBV6-1	.	CASRARGVNTEAFF	TGTGCCAGCAGGGCCCGGGGAGTGAACACTGAAGCTTTCTTT
.	TRBJ2-7	TRBV29-1	.	CSVEMTYEQYF	TGCAGCGTTGAGATGACCTACGAGCAGTACTTC
few	TRBJ2-1	TRBV2	.	CASRLFGDEQFF	TGTGCCAGCCGATTGTTTGGTGATGAGCAGTTCTTC
few	TRBJ1-4	TRBV5-1	.	CASSLAGQFEKLFF	TGCGCCAGCAGCTTGGCGGGGCAGTTCGAAAAACTGTTTTTT
.	TRBJ2-7	TRBV6-5	.	CASSYSDFSYEQYF	TGTGCCAGCAGTTACTCAGACTTTTCCTACGAGCAGTACTTC
.	TRBJ1-5	TRBV28	TRBD1	CASRPKYTGGEQPQHF	TGTGCCAGCAGACCCAAATACACAGGGGGAGAGCAGCCCCAGCATTTT
.	TRBJ2-7	TRBV10-3	TRBD2	CAIRTSGTPYEQYF	TGTGCCATCAGGACTAGCGGGACCCCCTACGAGCAGTACTTC
.	TRBJ2-7	TRBV21-1	.	CASSKSPVGTMSSYEQYF	TGTGCCAGCAGCAAAAGTCCGGTCGGCACCATGAGCTCCTACGAGCAGTACTTC
.	TRBJ1-1	TRBV30	.	CAWSTWGGTEAFF	TGTGCCTGGAGTACTTGGGGGGGCACTGAAGCTTTCTTT
.	TRBJ2-7	TRBV1	.	CTSSQDARECF	TGCACCAGCAGCCAAGACGCCAGGGAGTGCTTC
.	TRBJ2-7	TRBV6-1	.	CASSKVWTENERQYF	TGTGCCAGCAGTAAAGTTTGGACAGAGAACGAGCGGCAGTACTTC
.	TRBJ2-7	TRBV4-1	TRBD1	CASSQESDRGAYEQYF	TGCGCCAGCAGCCAAGAATCGGACAGGGGTGCCTACGAGCAGTACTTC
.	TRBJ2-7	TRBV30	TRBD1	CAWSATDRGHYEQYF	TGTGCCTGGAGTGCAACCGACAGGGGGCACTACGAGCAGTACTTC
.	TRBJ2-4	TRBV30	.	CAWSVGQGHYF	TGTGCCTGGAGTGTCGGTCAGGGTCACTACTTC
few	TRBJ2-7	TRBV29-1	TRBD1	CSVAPGTGLTGEQYF	TGCAGCGTTGCGCCCGGGACAGGCTTAACGGGAGAGCAGTACTTC
.	TRBJ2-1	TRBV19	.	CASSIGRRYNEQFF	TGTGCCAGTAGTATCGGGCGGCGATACAATGAGCAGTTCTTC
.	TRBJ1-2	TRBV9	.	CASSVSTGGYGYTF	TGTGCCAGCAGCGTATCAACAGGTGGCTATGGCTACACCTTC
.	TRBJ2-7	TRBV30	.	CAWSEGSDLFF	TGTGCCTGGAGTGAGGGTAGCGACCTTTTCTTC
.	TRBJ1-5	TRBV19	TRBD1	CASSPGTAALKQHF	TGTGCCAGTAGCCCCGGGACAGCCGCCCTCAAACAGCATTTT
.	TRBJ2-2	TRBV30	.	CAWTTGGTGELFF	TGTGCCTGGACTACTGGCGGGACCGGGGAGCTGTTTTTT
.	TRBJ1-2	TRBV5-6	TRBD1	CASSLGTGGDTF	TGTGCCAGCAGCTTGGGGACAGGGGGCGATACCTTC
.	TRBJ2-3	TRBV6-5	.	CASSYLTGDTQYF	TGTGCCAGCAGTTATCTGACAGGAGATACGCAGTATTTT
.	TRBJ1-5	TRBV6-6	.	CASSYMGGQGRPQHF	TGTGCCAGCAGTTACATGGGAGGTCAGGGGCGTCCCCAGCATTTT
once	TRBJ2-7	TRBV28	.	CASSLGPISYEQYF	TGTGCCAGCAGCCTCGGACCGATCTCCTACGAGCAGTACTTC
.	TRBJ1-5	TRBV6-5	TRBD1	CASSTDRGSQPQHF	TGTGCCAGCAGTACCGACAGGGGGAGTCAGCCCCAGCATTTT
few	TRBJ2-6	TRBV9	.	CASSVAEGANVLTF	TGTGCCAGCAGCGTCGCGGAGGGGGCCAACGTCCTGACTTTC
few	TRBJ1-2	TRBV28	.	CASRNTGGWGYTF	TGTGCCAGCAGGAACACGGGAGGGTGGGGCTACACCTTC
.	TRBJ2-7	TRBV6-5	.	CASSYQGQSWHEQYF	TGTGCCAGCAGTTATCAGGGACAATCATGGCACGAGCAGTACTTC
.	TRBJ1-4	TRBV29-1	.	CSVVQGNEKLFF	TGCAGCGTAGTGCAGGGGAATGAAAAACTGTTTTTT
few	TRBJ2-3	TRBV6-5	TRBD1	CASSRRDRGTDTQYF	TGTGCCAGCAGTCGCCGGGACAGGGGAACAGATACGCAGTATTTT
few	TRBJ2-5	TRBV20-1	.	CSARAQETQYF	TGCAGTGCTAGAGCACAAGAGACCCAGTACTTC
.	TRBJ2-6	TRBV11-3	.	CASSLALTYSGANVLTF	TGTGCCAGCAGCTTAGCCCTAACCTATTCTGGGGCCAACGTCCTGACTTTC
.	TRBJ1-1	TRBV21-1	.	CASSKIASEAFF	TGTGCCAGCAGCAAAATAGCTTCTGAAGCTTTCTTT
.	TRBJ2-3	TRBV6-6	.	CASKGGGTPDTQYF	TGTGCCAGCAAGGGGGGGGGAACCCCAGATACGCAGTATTTT
.	TRBJ1-2	TRBV30	.	CAAWALAYGYTF	TGTGCCGCGTGGGCGCTGGCCTATGGCTACACCTTC
.	TRBJ2-1	TRBV27	.	CASSRDNLYNEQFF	TGTGCCAGCAGTCGTGACAACCTCTACAATGAGCAGTTCTTC
.	TRBJ1-6	TRBV30	.	CAWSGQGNSPLHF	TGTGCCTGGAGTGGGCAGGGGAATTCACCCCTCCACTTT
.	TRBJ2-1	TRBV6-5	.	CASSYSFGRNNEQFF	TGTGCCAGCAGTTACTCGTTCGGCCGAAACAATGAGCAGTTCTTC
.	TRBJ1-6	TRBV7-2	.	CASSFRTARSPLHF	TGTGCCAGCAGCTTTAGGACCGCAAGGTCACCCCTCCACTTT
.	TRBJ2-1	TRBV6-5	TRBD2	CASRGLAGSEQFF	TGTGCCAGCAGGGGACTAGCGGGAAGCGAGCAGTTCTTC
.	TRBJ2-7	TRBV28	TRBD2	CASRREGNPTYEQYF	TGTGCCAGCAGGAGGGAGGGTAATCCCACCTACGAGCAGTACTTC